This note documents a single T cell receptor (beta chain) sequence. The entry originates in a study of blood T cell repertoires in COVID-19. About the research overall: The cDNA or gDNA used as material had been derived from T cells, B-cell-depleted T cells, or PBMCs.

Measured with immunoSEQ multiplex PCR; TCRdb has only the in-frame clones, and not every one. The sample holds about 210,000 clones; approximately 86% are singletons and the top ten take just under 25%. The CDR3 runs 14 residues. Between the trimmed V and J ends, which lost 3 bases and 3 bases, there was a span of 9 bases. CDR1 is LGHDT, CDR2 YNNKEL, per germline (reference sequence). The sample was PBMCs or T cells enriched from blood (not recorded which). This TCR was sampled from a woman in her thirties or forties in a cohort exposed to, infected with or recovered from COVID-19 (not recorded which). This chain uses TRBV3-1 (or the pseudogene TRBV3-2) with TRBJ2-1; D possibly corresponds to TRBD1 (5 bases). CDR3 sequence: CASSQQGLYNEQFF. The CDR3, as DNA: TGTGCCAGCAGCCAGCAGGGCCTCTACAATGAGCAGTTCTTC.